Detailed here is one T cell receptor (beta chain). The source of the sample is a study of blood T cell repertoires in COVID-19. Original analysis: Cell counts per sample came from amplifying reference gene primers. Sequenced by immunoSEQ multiplex PCR; TCRdb stores in-frame clones only, minus some. V and J calls and clone size are those listed in that table; D and trimming were worked out from the DNA. Here the sample spans 150,000 or so clones, about nine tenths being singletons. This CDR3 spans 13 amino acids. V lost 1 base, J lost 5 bases, and 2 bases stayed unmatched. Germline V gene lookup returns CDR1 GTSNPN and CDR2 SVGIG (reference sequence).

The receptor was derived from a human donor in a cohort sampled during active COVID-19. The chain employs TRBV30 and TRBJ1-5; 7 bases line up with TRBD1. The sample taken for sequencing was peripheral blood. The CDR3, as DNA: TGTGCCTGGAGTGCCGACAGGGATCAGCCCCAGCATTTT. It specifies CAWSADRDQPQHF. Looking up the rest from reference TRBV30 and TRBJ1-5 gives the full variable domain: SQTIHQWPATLVQPVGSPLSLECTVEGTSNPNLYWYRQAAGRGLQLLFYSVGIGQISSEVPQNLSASRPQDRQFILSSKKLLLSDSGFYLCAWSADRDQPQHFGDGTRLSIL.